The 27 T cell receptor beta chains in this list originate from one sample, sequenced in a study of CD8 T cells in ankylosing spondylitis. TCRdb recomputed calls from the 5' RACE reads with MiXCR, one row per CDR3 protein. The table lists a few hundred thousand distinct CDR3 sequences, approximately 12% of them singletons, with less than 8% in the top ten. Sequencing was performed on blood, either unsorted or a sorted T cell fraction (not recorded which). The receptors stem from a male donor with ankylosing spondylitis or in good health (not recorded which).

The V gene is TRBV27, the J gene TRBJ2-3, with D possibly TRBD2 on 5 matching bases. Germline CDR1 reads MNHEY; CDR2 reads SMNVEV (reference sequence). V lost 2 bases to trimming and J lost 4 bases, with 13 bases between them. This CDR3 contains 15 residues. The CDR3: CASSLQSAAADTQYF. Written as DNA, the CDR3 is TGTGCCAGCAGTTTACAGAGTGCAGCGGCAGATACGCAGTATTTT.

Ten or more counts support this clonotype. The rearrangement joins TRBV5-1 to TRBJ2-5; D is perhaps TRBD1 (6 bases). The CDR3 sequence is 15 residues long. V lost 1 base, J lost 3 bases, and 13 bases lay in between. The germline CDR1 and CDR2 sequences are SGHRS and YFSETQ. DNA of the CDR3: TGCGCCAGCAGCTTGACAGGGTCCTCGGAAGAGACCCAGTACTTC. Amino acids: CASSLTGSSEETQYF.

This clonotype was seen a handful of times. The gene calls are TRBV7-9 and TRBJ2-7; 10 nucleotides match TRBD2. CDR1 is SEHNR and CDR2 is FQNEAQ in the germline V gene (reference sequence). V lost 6 bases, J lost 2 bases, and 10 bases stayed unmatched. The CDR3 runs to 16 residues. The CDR3 DNA reads as TGTGCCAGCAGTAAAGGAAGTCTAGCGGGAGCCTACGAGCAGTACTTC. It encodes CASSKGSLAGAYEQYF.

This clonotype occurred many times. Here the CDR3 reads CASSNLGSFQETQYF. CDR3 nucleotide sequence: TGTGCCAGCAGTAACCTTGGGTCTTTCCAAGAGACCCAGTACTTC. The chain combines TRBV28 with TRBJ2-5; D not certain. Trimming took 5 bases from V and 1 from J, leaving 14 bases between them. Germline values: CDR1 MDHEN, CDR2 SYDVKM. The CDR3 runs 15 residues.

The chain is built from TRBV7-9 and TRBJ2-7; D is possibly TRBD1 (5 bases). Deletions cut 4 bases from V and 5 bases from J, with 18 bases between. This CDR3 spans 15 amino acids. The germline V gene encodes CDR1 SEHNR and CDR2 FQNEAQ (reference sequence). The CDR3 DNA reads TGTGCCAGCAGCTCCATAGCAGGGCGATTGGACGAGCAGTACTTC. It codes for CASSSIAGRLDEQYF.

Ten or more counts support this clonotype. The genes are TRBV5-1 and TRBJ2-1; D gene unclear. Germline loops: CDR1 SGHRS, CDR2 YFSETQ. This CDR3 region has 12 residues. V lost 3 bases and J 6 bases, leaving 7 bases between the germline ends. CDR3 protein: CASSSRSNEQFF. Here the CDR3 DNA reads TGCGCCAGCAGCTCCCGTAGCAATGAGCAGTTCTTC.

This clonotype was detected a few times. The chain uses TRBV14 and TRBJ1-2, with D unclear. The CDR3 runs 13 residues. Per the germline V gene, CDR1 is SGHDN and CDR2 is FVKESK. Deletions cut 0 bases from V and 7 bases from J, with 9 bases between. CDR3 sequence: CASSQDMTGGYTF. The CDR3, as DNA: TGTGCCAGCAGCCAAGATATGACGGGTGGCTACACCTTC. Combining the CDR3 with reference TRBV14 and TRBJ1-2 gives the whole variable domain EAGVTQFPSHSVIEKGQTVTLRCDPISGHDNLYWYRRVMGKEIKFLLHFVKESKQDESGMPNNRFLAERTGGTYSTLKVQPAELEDSGVYFCASSQDMTGGYTFGSGTRLTVV.

This clonotype occurred once. The V gene is TRBV29-1, the J gene TRBJ1-2; D might be TRBD1 (5 bases). Germline assignment: CDR1 SQVTM and CDR2 ANQGSEA. This CDR3 region has 12 residues. Trimming cost V 0 bases and J 8 bases, with 10 bases left between them. The CDR3, as DNA: TGCAGCGTTGAAGAGGGGGGATTCGGCTACACCTTC. Encoded protein: CSVEEGGFGYTF.

This clonotype was seen at least ten times. The chain uses TRBV11-1 and TRBJ2-7; D perhaps matches TRBD2 (6 bases). V was cut by 1 base and J by 4 bases, with 11 bases left in between. The length of the CDR3 is 14 residues. CDR1 is SGHAT and CDR2 is FQDESV in the germline V gene (reference sequence). CDR3 region: CASSLGGDLYEQYF. The CDR3, as DNA: TGTGCCAGCAGCTTAGGGGGGGACCTATACGAGCAGTACTTC.

This clonotype was detected many times. The V call is TRBV9, the J call TRBJ1-5; the match to TRBD1 covers 10 bases. The V gene end was trimmed by 3 bases and the J gene end by 5 bases; junction bases not matched to a gene: 5. The germline V gene encodes CDR1 SGDLS and CDR2 YYNGEE. The CDR3 runs 15 residues. This chain's CDR3 is CASSEGTGDYQPQHF. CDR3 sequence (DNA): TGTGCCAGCAGCGAGGGGACAGGGGATTATCAGCCCCAGCATTTT.

This clonotype has just a few counts. The chain uses TRBV5-6 and TRBJ2-1, with TRBD2 as a possible D gene (6 bases). Trimming stripped 4 bases from V and 3 bases from J, with 17 bases between. This CDR3 comprises 16 residues. CDR1 is SGHDT and CDR2 is YYEEEE in the germline V gene. CDR3 residues: CASSTRAPGSYNEQFF. Here the CDR3 DNA reads TGTGCCAGCAGCACGAGGGCGCCCGGGAGCTACAATGAGCAGTTCTTC.

Details on this clonotype: A single base separates this from a much larger clone, so it may be a read error. The gene calls are TRBV10-3 and TRBJ2-7; TRBD2 agrees at 12 bases. The CDR3 covers 14 residues. Germline V gene lookup returns CDR1 ENHRY and CDR2 SYGVKD. The CDR3, as DNA: TGTGTCACGAAAAGACTAGCGGGAGCCTACGAGCAGTACTTC. It specifies CVTKRLAGAYEQYF.

CDR3 loop: CASSQYDPGLMKREQYF. As DNA, the CDR3 is TGTGCCAGCAGCCAATACGACCCGGGTCTTATGAAGAGGGAGCAGTACTTC. The chain combines TRBV7-9 with TRBJ2-7, with D hard to call. The CDR3 spans 17 residues. The germline V gene has CDR1 SEHNR and CDR2 FQNEAQ (reference sequence). V lost 5 bases, J lost 7 bases, and 27 bases lay in between. Drawing the rest from reference TRBV7-9 and TRBJ2-7, the complete variable domain is DTGVSQNPRHKITKRGQNVTFRCDPISEHNRLYWYRQTLGQGPEFLTYFQNEAQLEKSRLLSDRFSAERPKGSFSTLEIQRTEQGDSAMYLCASSQYDPGLMKREQYFGPGTRLTVT.

Remarks on this clonotype: With a much larger clone just one base away, this may be a read error. The chain carries TRBV15 and TRBJ1-1; D remains unclear. The CDR3 has 17 residues. The germline gives CDR1 LNHNV, CDR2 YYDKDF (reference sequence). V shed 1 base and J shed 4 bases, with 19 bases lying between them. The CDR3 reads CATSRVLGSGMSTEAFF. The CDR3 DNA is TGTGCCACCAGCAGAGTTCTGGGGTCCGGTATGAGCACTGAAGCTTTCTTT.

This clonotype came up many times. This rearrangement joins TRBV12-3 or TRBV12-4 to TRBJ1-1; D is possibly TRBD1 (6 bases). CDR3 length: 13 amino acids. Trimming removed 8 bases at V and 1 base at J, with 11 bases between. Written as DNA, the CDR3 is TGTGCCAGCGCCGGGACACCGAACACTGAAGCTTTCTTT. It translates to CASAGTPNTEAFF.

This clonotype was picked up many times. V and J are TRBV6-5 and TRBJ1-6, with a possible D match to TRBD1 (6 bases). CDR3 size: 16 residues. V dropped 2 bases and J dropped 7 bases, with 15 bases sitting between them. Germline CDR1 reads MNHEY; CDR2 reads SVGAGI. CDR3 region: CASSYAGARDNSPLHF. The CDR3 DNA reads TGTGCCAGCAGTTACGCGGGGGCGAGGGACAATTCACCCCTCCACTTT.

The sample holds many counts of this clonotype. This rearrangement joins TRBV5-1 to TRBJ2-7, with D possibly called TRBD1 or TRBD2 (5 bases each). The CDR3 consists of 13 residues. V lost 4 bases and J lost 4, with 12 bases in between. CDR1 and CDR2 from the germline V gene are SGHRS and YFSETQ. The CDR3 coding sequence is TGCGCCAGCAGCCTAGACAGAGGGTACGAGCAGTACTTC. It codes for CASSLDRGYEQYF.

In its sample, this clonotype was seen many times. The rearrangement uses TRBV25-1 and TRBJ2-1; D is undetermined. CDR1 and CDR2 from the germline V gene are MGHDK and SYGVNS. V gave up 2 bases and J gave up 6 bases, with 8 bases separating them. The CDR3 consists of 13 residues. The CDR3 bases are TGTGCCAGCAGTGAAGCTGGGGTCAATGAGCAGTTCTTC. As protein: CASSEAGVNEQFF.

CDR3 amino acids: CASSLAHGTGNSPLHF. Written as DNA, the CDR3 is TGTGCCAGCAGTTTAGCGCACGGGACGGGAAATTCACCCCTCCACTTT. The chain carries TRBV12-3 or TRBV12-4 and TRBJ1-6, with a tentative D call TRBD1 (5 bases). Trimming cost V 0 bases and J 7 bases, with 13 bases left between them. This CDR3 has 16 residues.

The table lists this clonotype with many counts. The V call is TRBV4-1, the J call TRBJ2-7, with 12 bases fitting TRBD2. The V and J ends lost 3 bases and 2 bases, in that order; junction bases with no gene match: 8. CDR3 length: 17 residues. The germline V gene encodes CDR1 MGHRA and CDR2 YSYEKL. The CDR3 is CASSHLGLAGTTYEQYF. The CDR3 DNA reads as TGCGCCAGCAGCCATTTAGGACTAGCGGGGACTACCTACGAGCAGTACTTC.

This clonotype was found a few times. The rearrangement uses TRBV12-3 or TRBV12-4 and TRBJ2-3; D not certain. This CDR3 has 16 residues. The ends were cut back, 2 bases at V and 2 bases at J, with 14 bases in the middle. The CDR3 reads CASSLRQVVNTDTQYF. The CDR3 bases are TGTGCCAGCAGTTTACGGCAGGTGGTGAACACAGATACGCAGTATTTT.

This clonotype was counted many times. CDR3 residues: CASSPDPGTGYEKLFF. The CDR3 DNA is TGCGCCAGCAGCCCCGATCCCGGGACAGGGTATGAAAAACTGTTTTTT. This chain links TRBV4-1 with TRBJ1-4, with 9 bases lining up with TRBD1. Trimming cost V 4 bases and J 6 bases; bases outside gene matches: 9. The V gene's germline CDR1 is MGHRA and CDR2 YSYEKL. This CDR3 region has 16 residues.

The chain uses TRBV19 and TRBJ1-2; TRBD1 agrees at 9 bases. The CDR3 extends over 14 amino acids. V trimming: 4 bases; J trimming: 3 bases; junction bases outside the gene matches: 3. Looked up from germline, CDR1 is LNHDA and CDR2 is SQIVND (reference sequence). The CDR3 here is CASSTDRGYYGYTF. DNA for the CDR3: TGTGCCAGTAGTACTGACAGGGGGTACTATGGCTACACCTTC. Full variable domain (outside the CDR3, taken from reference TRBV19 and TRBJ1-2): DGGITQSPKYLFRKEGQNVTLSCEQNLNHDAMYWYRQDPGQGLRLIYYSQIVNDFQKGDIAEGYSVSREKKESFPLTVTSAQKNPTAFYLCASSTDRGYYGYTFGSGTRLTVV.

This clonotype was seen many times. The rearrangement uses TRBV7-7 and TRBJ1-1; D unresolved. This CDR3 has 13 residues. From germline, CDR1 is SSHAT and CDR2 FNYEAQ (reference sequence). V gave up 5 bases and J gave up 4 bases, with 11 bases separating them. Here the CDR3 reads CASSRDRGTEAFF. DNA of the CDR3: TGTGCCAGCAGCCGTGACCGGGGCACTGAAGCTTTCTTT.

This clonotype was counted a few times. The chain has TRBV6-1 and TRBJ1-1; tentative D call: TRBD1 (6 bases). Germline V gene data show CDR1 as MNHNS and CDR2 as SASEGT. Trimming took off 8 bases at V and 8 bases at J, with 18 bases between the two ends. CDR3 length: 13 residues. CDR3: CASYSYRDEEAFF. The CDR3 DNA follows: TGTGCCAGCTATTCGTACAGGGACGAAGAAGCTTTCTTT.

This clonotype was detected many times. The chain carries TRBV10-3 and TRBJ1-1; 7 bases map to TRBD1. CDR3 length: 11 residues. The germline V gene has CDR1 ENHRY and CDR2 SYGVKD. V trimming: 9 bases; J trimming: 5 bases; junction bases outside the gene matches: 3. CDR3: CAISQGTEAFF. CDR3 nucleotides: TGTGCCATTTCACAGGGGACTGAAGCTTTCTTT.

This clonotype was seen more than once but under ten times. The CDR3 bases are TGTGCCAGCACCCGGGACAGTGCAACTAATGAAAAACTGTTTTTT. It is translated as CASTRDSATNEKLFF. The chain couples TRBV2 to TRBJ1-4, with 7 bases fitting TRBD1. The V and J ends lost 7 bases and 0 bases, in that order; junction bases with no gene match: 5. The CDR3 covers 15 residues. CDR1 and CDR2 (germline): SNHLY, FYNNEI.